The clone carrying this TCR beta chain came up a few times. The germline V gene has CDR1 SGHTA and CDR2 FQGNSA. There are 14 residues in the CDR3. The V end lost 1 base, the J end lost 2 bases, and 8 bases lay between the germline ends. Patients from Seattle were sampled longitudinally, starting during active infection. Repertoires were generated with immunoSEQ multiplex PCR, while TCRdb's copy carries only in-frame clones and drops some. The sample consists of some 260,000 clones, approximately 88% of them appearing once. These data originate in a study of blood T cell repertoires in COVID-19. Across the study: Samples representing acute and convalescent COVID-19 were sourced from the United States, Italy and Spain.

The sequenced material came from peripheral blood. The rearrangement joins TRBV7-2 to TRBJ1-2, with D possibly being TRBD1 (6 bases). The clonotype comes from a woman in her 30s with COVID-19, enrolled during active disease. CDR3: CASSLGQANYGYTF. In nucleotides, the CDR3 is TGTGCCAGCAGCTTAGGACAGGCCAACTATGGCTACACCTTC.